One and the same sample provided the 16 T cell receptor beta chains below, sequenced in a study of CD8 T cells in ankylosing spondylitis (dated by TCRdb to 2016 to 2017). Library generation was performed with 5' RACE. The sequencing machine was an Illumina HiSeq 2500. Through fastp at Q25 and MiXCR, TCRdb rebuilt clones from the public reads, retaining in-frame beta chains. One record per CDR3 amino acid sequence lists the most common genes and DNA. Within this sample are about 150,000 distinct CDR3 sequences, with around 45% of them counted one time only. The ten most abundant clones make up over 12% of the sample. The specimen was synovial fluid, either unsorted or a sorted T cell fraction (not recorded which). Every receptor here comes from a male donor with ankylosing spondylitis.

This chain links TRBV20-1 with TRBJ2-7, with TRBD2 identical over 7 bases. The CDR3 consists of 14 residues. CDR1 and CDR2 (germline): DFQATT, SNEGSKA (reference sequence). The V segment lost 3 bases and the J segment 7 bases; nucleotides outside the gene matches: 12. Written as DNA, the CDR3 is TGCAGTGCTAGTCACGGGCGGGAGCCCGCGGAGCAGTACTTC. As protein: CSASHGREPAEQYF.

The rearrangement links TRBV20-1 to TRBJ2-1; 7 bases match TRBD2. V shed 0 bases and J 7 bases; nucleotides not matched to a gene: 6. The V gene's germline CDR1 is DFQATT and CDR2 SNEGSKA (reference sequence). The CDR3 totals 14 residues. The CDR3 coding sequence is TGCAGTGCTAGAGATGGACTAGAGGTAAATGAGCAGTTCTTC. Its protein product is CSARDGLEVNEQFF.

The CDR3 nucleotides read TGTGCCATCAGTGTGCGGGGGTTCAATGAGCAGTTCTTC. This translates into CAISVRGFNEQFF. The chain recombines TRBV10-3 with TRBJ2-1; 7 bases are shared with TRBD2. The V segment lost 4 bases and the J segment 6 bases; nucleotides outside the gene matches: 3. Per the germline V gene, CDR1 is ENHRY and CDR2 is SYGVKD. This CDR3 comprises 13 residues.

The chain combines TRBV7-9 with TRBJ1-1, with D tentatively TRBD1 (6 bases). Per the germline V gene, CDR1 is SEHNR and CDR2 is FQNEAQ (reference sequence). V was pared by 1 base and J by 1 base, with 13 bases between. The CDR3 has 16 residues. The chain's CDR3 is CASSLVGGPPNTEAFF. DNA of the CDR3: TGTGCCAGCAGCTTAGTTGGGGGGCCCCCGAACACTGAAGCTTTCTTT.

The rearrangement uses TRBV4-2 and TRBJ1-1; the match to TRBD1 covers 7 bases. V lost 3 bases, J lost 6 bases, and 13 bases stayed unmatched. Per germline, CDR1 LGHNA and CDR2 YNFKEQ. The CDR3 sequence is 16 residues long. The CDR3 DNA follows: TGTGCCAGCAGCCAGGGGGGGGCAGGGGGGACCCCTGAAGCTTTCTTT. This gives the protein CASSQGGAGGTPEAFF.

The CDR3 region is CASSNTTGWRHTEAFF. The CDR3 DNA reads as TGTGCCAGCAGTAACACTACGGGGTGGCGCCACACTGAAGCTTTCTTT. The V and J genes are TRBV6-5 and TRBJ1-1, with unresolved D. V was pared by 5 bases and J by 3 bases, with 19 bases between. This CDR3 is 16 amino acids long. Germline CDR1 reads MNHEY; CDR2 reads SVGAGI.

This clonotype occurred a few times. The J gene is TRBJ2-1, the V gene TRBV27; 11 bases align to TRBD2. This CDR3 comprises 16 residues. Trimming at V came to 5 bases and at J to 5 bases, leaving 8 bases not matched to a gene. Germline assignment: CDR1 MNHEY and CDR2 SMNVEV (reference sequence). The CDR3 spells CASSLAGLAANNEQFF. CDR3 bases: TGTGCCAGCAGTCTCGCGGGACTAGCGGCGAACAATGAGCAGTTCTTC.

The CDR3 sequence is CASSSGLAGSYNEQFF. DNA for the CDR3: TGTGCCAGCAGCTCGGGGCTAGCGGGATCCTACAATGAGCAGTTCTTC. The chain employs TRBV7-9 and TRBJ2-1; 9 positions agree with TRBD2. Per germline, CDR1 SEHNR and CDR2 FQNEAQ (reference sequence). The CDR3 totals 16 residues. Trimming at V came to 4 bases and at J to 1 base, leaving 5 bases not matched to a gene.

The V gene is TRBV4-2, the J gene TRBJ1-3; D ambiguous. Trimming took off 1 base at V and 2 bases at J, with 3 bases between the two ends. The CDR3 length is 13 residues. The V gene's germline CDR1 is LGHNA and CDR2 YNFKEQ. Here the CDR3 reads CASSQVAGNTIYF. In nucleotides, the CDR3 is TGTGCCAGCAGCCAAGTGGCTGGAAACACCATATATTTT.

The V and J genes are TRBV29-1 and TRBJ2-5; D is tentatively TRBD1 or TRBD2 (5 bases each). The CDR3 runs 16 residues. V lost 0 bases and J 5 bases, leaving 19 bases between the germline ends. Germline V gene lookup returns CDR1 SQVTM and CDR2 ANQGSEA. The CDR3 spells CSVEDYFWGSRETQYF. In DNA form, the CDR3 reads TGCAGCGTTGAAGATTATTTTTGGGGGTCAAGGGAGACCCAGTACTTC.

V usage is TRBV7-9 and J usage is TRBJ1-3; D is unclear. CDR3 size: 12 residues. Per germline, CDR1 SEHNR and CDR2 FQNEAQ (reference sequence). V was clipped by 3 bases and J by 4 bases, with 4 bases between them. The CDR3 here is CASSFGGNTIYF. For the CDR3, the DNA is TGTGCCAGCAGCTTTGGGGGAAACACCATATATTTT.

This clonotype showed up just a few times. The chain is built from TRBV12-3 or TRBV12-4 and TRBJ2-1; D is possibly TRBD2 (5 bases). V dropped 0 bases and J dropped 2 bases, with 8 bases sitting between them. This CDR3 has 15 residues. CDR3 nucleotides: TGTGCCAGCAGTTTAGCGGTGGGAGCCTACAATGAGCAGTTCTTC. It codes for CASSLAVGAYNEQFF.

This clonotype has only a few counts. The chain has TRBV4-1 and TRBJ1-4; D possibly corresponds to TRBD1 (6 bases). The ends were cut back, 1 base at V and 0 bases at J, with 6 bases in the middle. Germline lookup yields CDR1 MGHRA and CDR2 YSYEKL. The CDR3 is 15 residues long. The CDR3 protein is CASSQGTATNEKLFF. The CDR3 DNA reads as TGCGCCAGCAGCCAAGGGACAGCAACTAATGAAAAACTGTTTTTT.

This clonotype was detected a few times. This chain connects TRBV20-1 to TRBJ2-1; D perhaps matches TRBD1 (6 bases). V was cut by 5 bases and J by 8 bases, with 28 bases left in between. Germline values: CDR1 DFQATT, CDR2 SNEGSKA (reference sequence). CDR3 size: 17 residues. The DNA of the CDR3 is TGCAGTGCTCGAGGGGGAACCTCTTCGAACGGTGTGGATGAGCAGTTCTTC. Its translation: CSARGGTSSNGVDEQFF.

This clonotype appeared many times. The chain joins TRBV7-6 to TRBJ1-1, with D unresolved. The CDR3 consists of 15 residues. The V gene's germline CDR1 is SGHVS and CDR2 FNYEAQ. V lost 0 bases and J lost 0, with 8 bases in between. CDR3 DNA: TGTGCCAGCAGCTTAGCGGGCGATATGAACACTGAAGCTTTCTTT. As protein: CASSLAGDMNTEAFF.

This rearrangement joins TRBV10-3 to TRBJ2-5, with D unresolved. The V and J ends lost 2 bases and 1 base respectively, with 14 bases between them. Germline V gives CDR1 ENHRY, CDR2 SYGVKD. The CDR3 is made up of 16 amino acids. In DNA form, the CDR3 reads TGTGCCATCAGTGAGCCGACCCCCTGGGCCCAAGAGACCCAGTACTTC. This codes for CAISEPTPWAQETQYF.